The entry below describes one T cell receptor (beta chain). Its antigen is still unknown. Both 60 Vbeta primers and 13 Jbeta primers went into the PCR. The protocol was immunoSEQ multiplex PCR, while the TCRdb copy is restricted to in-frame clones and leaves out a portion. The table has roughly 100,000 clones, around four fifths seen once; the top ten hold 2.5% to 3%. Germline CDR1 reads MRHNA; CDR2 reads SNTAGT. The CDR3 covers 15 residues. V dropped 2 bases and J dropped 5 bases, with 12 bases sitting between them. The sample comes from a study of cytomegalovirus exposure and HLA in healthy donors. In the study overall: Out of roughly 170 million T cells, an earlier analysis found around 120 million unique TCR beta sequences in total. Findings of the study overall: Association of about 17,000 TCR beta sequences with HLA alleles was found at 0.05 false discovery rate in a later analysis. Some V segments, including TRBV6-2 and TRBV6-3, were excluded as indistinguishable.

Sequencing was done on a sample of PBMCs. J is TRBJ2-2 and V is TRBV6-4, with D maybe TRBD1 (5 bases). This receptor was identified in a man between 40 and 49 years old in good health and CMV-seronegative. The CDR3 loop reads CASSDGARSTGELFF. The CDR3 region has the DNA TGTGCCAGCAGTGACGGGGCGAGGAGTACCGGGGAGCTGTTTTTT.